The 20 T cell receptor beta chains in this list originate from one sample, sequenced in a study of blood T cells in healthy people across ages. Then a second PCR, running roughly 7 to 12 cycles, was carried out with a sample-barcoded 5' primer and a J-beta primer mix. TCRdb independently ran MiXCR on the 5' RACE reads; one entry per CDR3 protein. This sample has 600,000 to 850,000 distinct CDR3 sequences; about 40% occur once, and the top ten carry around a fifth. Sequencing was done on a sample of blood. Receptors were obtained from a woman aged 60-75 years in good health.

CDR3 sequence (DNA): TGCGCCAGCAGCCCAGAGATAGCGGGAGTTGGCGAGCAGTACTTC. The encoded protein is CASSPEIAGVGEQYF. This rearrangement joins TRBV5-1 to TRBJ2-7, with TRBD2 identical over 9 bases. This CDR3 spans 15 amino acids. V lost 4 bases, J lost 6 bases, and 11 bases stayed unmatched. Germline V gene data show CDR1 as SGHRS and CDR2 as YFSETQ.

This clonotype was seen only a few times. This chain links TRBV20-1 with TRBJ2-1; D possibly corresponds to TRBD1 (5 bases). V lost 3 bases and J 10 bases, leaving 16 bases between the germline ends. CDR1 is DFQATT, CDR2 SNEGSKA, per germline (reference sequence). The CDR3 spans 13 residues. CDR3 sequence: CSASQGQGYEQFF. The DNA of the CDR3 is TGCAGTGCTAGTCAAGGGCAGGGCTACGAGCAGTTCTTC.

This clonotype has at least ten counts. This chain joins TRBV6-5 and TRBJ2-3, with TRBD2 matching over 10 bases. This CDR3 is built from 15 residues. Unmatched junction bases numbered 4, after V lost 6 bases and J lost 1 base. In germline, CDR1 is MNHEY, CDR2 SVGAGI. As DNA, the CDR3 is TGTGCCAGCAGATCCGGGACTAGCGGCACAGATACGCAGTATTTT. Residues: CASRSGTSGTDTQYF.

The chain employs TRBV4-1 and TRBJ1-2, with TRBD1 identical over 12 bases. The germline V gene has CDR1 MGHRA and CDR2 YSYEKL. CDR3 length equals 16 residues. Trimming removed 1 base from V and 8 bases from J; junction bases left unmatched: 8. The CDR3 loop reads CASSQVYGTGGGGYTF. The CDR3, as DNA: TGCGCCAGCAGCCAAGTTTATGGGACAGGGGGCGGAGGCTACACCTTC.

The genes are TRBV4-2 and TRBJ2-1, with 10 bases matching TRBD2. This CDR3 has 19 residues. From germline, CDR1 is LGHNA and CDR2 YNFKEQ. V dropped 0 bases and J dropped 3; count of bases not matched to a gene: 11. Written as DNA, the CDR3 is TGTGCCAGCAGCCAAGATGCGGTTCCTAGCGGGAGATTCTACAATGAGCAGTTCTTC. Amino acids: CASSQDAVPSGRFYNEQFF.

This clonotype was counted at least ten times. The chain joins TRBV20-1 to TRBJ2-1; D may be TRBD1 (6 bases). Trimming stripped 5 bases from V and 13 bases from J, with 15 bases between. CDR1 DFQATT and CDR2 SNEGSKA come from the germline V gene (reference sequence). This CDR3 region has 11 residues. The CDR3 loop reads CSAGPGQFQFF. In DNA form, the CDR3 reads TGCAGTGCTGGGCCCGGACAGTTTCAGTTCTTC.

CDR3: CASSDPEPRALHF. DNA of the CDR3: TGTGCCAGCAGTGACCCAGAGCCTAGGGCCCTCCACTTT. The chain combines TRBV6-6 with TRBJ1-6; D gene ambiguous. This CDR3 spans 13 amino acids. In germline, CDR1 is MNHNY, CDR2 SVGAGI (reference sequence). V lost 5 bases and J lost 14, with 16 bases in between.

About this clonotype: A much more abundant neighbour one base away suggests this may be a read error. The genes are TRBV12-3 or TRBV12-4 and TRBJ2-4; D not certain. This CDR3 comprises 13 residues. Here the CDR3 DNA reads TGTGCCGGCAGTTTAAAAGCCAAAAACATTCAGTACTTC. Its translation: CAGSLKAKNIQYF.

This clonotype was detected only once. This chain connects TRBV9 to TRBJ2-7, with 7 bases that match TRBD1. The J call is in doubt because the DNA end fits TRBJ2-5 better. Germline V gene data show CDR1 as SGDLS and CDR2 as YYNGEE. The CDR3 extends over 15 amino acids. In DNA form, the CDR3 reads TGTGCCAGCAGCGTAGGGACAGGTGCTCCCGAGACCCAGTACTTC. Its protein product is CASSVGTGAPETQYF.

This clonotype was recorded a few times. The genes are TRBV6-5 and TRBJ1-2; 7 bases are a match to TRBD1. The CDR3 is made up of 13 amino acids. Germline V gene lookup returns CDR1 MNHEY and CDR2 SVGAGI. The V gene end was trimmed by 6 bases and the J gene end by 3 bases; junction bases not matched to a gene: 4. The CDR3 nucleotides are TGTGCCAGCAGCCATGACAGGGACTATGGCTACACCTTC. Translating gives CASSHDRDYGYTF.

The gene calls are TRBV5-1 and TRBJ1-1, with 9 bases that match TRBD1. V was clipped by 0 bases and J by 6 bases; unmatched bases: 6. Germline CDR1 and CDR2: SGHRS and YFSETQ. The CDR3 totals 15 residues. DNA of the CDR3: TGCGCCAGCAGCTTGGGAACGGGACAGGGCTCTGAAGCTTTCTTT. Translated, it gives CASSLGTGQGSEAFF.

This clonotype was picked up a small number of times. The chain couples TRBV3-1 to TRBJ2-7; D is ambiguous. V dropped 0 bases and J dropped 3 bases, with 15 bases sitting between them. CDR3 length: 16 amino acids. CDR1 and CDR2 (germline): LGHDT, YNNKEL (reference sequence). In DNA form, the CDR3 reads TGTGCCAGCAGCCAAGATAAGAAGGGAAACCTCTACGAGCAGTACTTC. Protein sequence: CASSQDKKGNLYEQYF.

V gene TRBV7-2 combines with J gene TRBJ2-3; D perhaps matches TRBD2 (6 bases). The CDR3 loop spans 16 amino acids. Germline V gene sequence: CDR1 SGHTA, CDR2 FQGNSA. V was shortened by 3 bases and J by 2 bases, with 15 bases between the two germline ends. CDR3 sequence: CASSFPGDDPTDTQYF. The CDR3 DNA reads as TGTGCCAGCAGCTTTCCGGGGGACGACCCCACAGATACGCAGTATTTT.

The rearrangement joins TRBV20-1 to TRBJ2-1, with 8 bases matching TRBD2. This CDR3 spans 17 amino acids. Germline loops: CDR1 DFQATT, CDR2 SNEGSKA (reference sequence). With 0 bases clipped from V and 3 bases from J, the junction kept 10 bases outside the gene matches. The CDR3 region has the DNA TGCAGTGCTAGAGATCAACTAGCGGAACACTTCTACAATGAGCAGTTCTTC. Translated, it gives CSARDQLAEHFYNEQFF.

This clonotype was observed once. The CDR3, as DNA: TGCGCCAGCAGCCGAGAATCAGGGGGAGGCTATGGCTACACCTTC. It translates to CASSRESGGGYGYTF. The chain couples TRBV4-1 to TRBJ1-2; 7 bases match TRBD1. The CDR3 is 15 residues long. Germline V CDR1 and CDR2: MGHRA, YSYEKL. The V and J ends lost 4 bases and 4 bases, in that order; junction bases with no gene match: 9.

This clonotype was observed at least ten times. The chain links TRBV7-2 to TRBJ2-5, with D hard to call. The V and J ends lost 2 bases and 3 bases respectively, with 7 bases between them. The CDR3 extends over 13 amino acids. Germline loops: CDR1 SGHTA, CDR2 FQGNSA. The CDR3: CASSLNSKETQYF. The CDR3 bases are TGTGCCAGCAGCTTAAACAGCAAAGAGACCCAGTACTTC.

This rearrangement joins TRBV6-5 to TRBJ2-1; 10 positions agree with TRBD2. The CDR3 has 15 residues. With 10 bases clipped from V and 7 bases from J, the junction kept 13 bases outside the gene matches. Germline lookup yields CDR1 MNHEY and CDR2 SVGAGI. The CDR3 here is CATYGLAGVPNEQFF. The DNA for the CDR3 is TGTGCCACTTATGGGCTAGCGGGAGTACCGAATGAGCAGTTCTTC.

V is TRBV25-1 and J is TRBJ1-2; no clear D. Per the germline V gene, CDR1 is MGHDK and CDR2 is SYGVNS. CDR3 length: 11 residues. Deletions cut 7 bases from V and 8 bases from J, with 11 bases between. The CDR3 DNA sequence: TGTGCCAGCAACGAAGGACTAGGCTACACCTTC. Protein product: CASNEGLGYTF.

V and J are TRBV27 and TRBJ2-7, with 7 positions matching TRBD2. The J call may be in error: the DNA end matches TRBJ2-5 better. The CDR3 is made up of 13 amino acids. The V gene's germline CDR1 is MNHEY and CDR2 SMNVEV (reference sequence). In nucleotides, the CDR3 is TGTGCCAGCAGTTTCCGGGACTACACGACCCAGTACTTC. Encoded protein: CASSFRDYTTQYF.

This clonotype was detected once. The gene calls are TRBV28 and TRBJ1-5; no definite D call. The V gene lost 1 base and the J gene lost 2 bases, with 9 bases spanning the gap. Germline CDR1 MDHEN, CDR2 SYDVKM. The CDR3 length is 15 residues. The DNA for the CDR3 is TGTGCCAGCAGTTTATCCCTAGTCGGCAATCAGCCCCAGCATTTT. Residues: CASSLSLVGNQPQHF.